Below are 26 T cell receptor beta chains sequenced from a single sample in a study of T cells after yellow fever vaccination (dated by TCRdb to between 2017 and 2020). The treatment or condition label corresponds to: live attenuated yellow fever vaccine strain. The library was built by means of 5' RACE. The sample was run on an Illumina HiSeq 2500. TCRdb handled the public reads itself, with Q25 trimming in fastp and clone calling in MiXCR, and kept productive beta chains. Each entry is one CDR3 protein sequence, shown with its most common DNA and genes. This sample gives some 670,000 distinct CDR3 sequences in total; around an eighth of them show up just once. 14% to 15% of the sample is in the top ten clones. The material sequenced was PBMCs, taken on the day of the yellow fever booster vaccination. These receptors all stem from a man aged 25 to 45 who received the YFV17D yellow fever vaccine.

This clonotype was seen a few times. The V and J genes are TRBV5-6 and TRBJ2-1; D might be TRBD2 (6 bases). Trimming shortened V by 3 bases and J by 8 bases, and 12 bases separated the two germline ends. CDR3 length equals 13 residues. Germline CDR1 SGHDT, CDR2 YYEEEE. For the CDR3, the DNA is TGTGCCAGCAGCTGGGAGGCCCCCCATGAGCAGTTCTTC. Translated: CASSWEAPHEQFF.

This sequence joins TRBV29-1 and TRBJ2-5; D is ambiguous. The CDR3 sequence is 14 residues long. V was shortened by 4 bases and J by 2 bases, with 14 bases between the two germline ends. CDR1 is SQVTM, CDR2 ANQGSEA, per germline. The chain's CDR3 is CSVVSVGVQETQYF. CDR3 coding DNA: TGCAGCGTTGTGTCCGTAGGAGTACAAGAGACCCAGTACTTC. Together with reference TRBV29-1 and TRBJ2-5, the CDR3 gives the full variable domain: SAVISQKPSRDICQRGTSLTIQCQVDSQVTMMFWYRQQPGQSLTLIATANQGSEATYESGFVIDKFPISRPNLTFSTLTVSNMSPEDSSIYLCSVVSVGVQETQYFGPGTRLLVL.

The gene calls are TRBV20-1 and TRBJ2-1; D unresolved. Deletions cut 1 base from V and 1 base from J, with 8 bases between. Germline-derived CDR1 and CDR2 are DFQATT and SNEGSKA (reference sequence). This CDR3 spans 14 amino acids. Written as DNA, the CDR3 is TGCAGTGCTAGAGCCGGGTATTCCTACAATGAGCAGTTCTTC. It codes for CSARAGYSYNEQFF.

This clonotype has only a few counts. This chain joins TRBV19 and TRBJ2-1; 9 bases are shared with TRBD2. J gave up 6 bases and V 5 bases, and 14 bases lay outside the gene matches. This CDR3 spans 17 amino acids. Germline V CDR1 and CDR2: LNHDA, SQIVND (reference sequence). The CDR3 spells CASSVKIAGVRTNEQFF. The CDR3 bases are TGTGCCAGTAGTGTAAAGATAGCGGGAGTCCGGACCAATGAGCAGTTCTTC.

The V call is TRBV12-3 or TRBV12-4, the J call TRBJ2-1; perhaps TRBD2 as D (6 bases). Trimming stripped 9 bases from V and 3 bases from J, with 18 bases between. This CDR3 is 15 amino acids long. The CDR3 DNA sequence: TGTGCCAGTAATTGGGGGGAGGAGGTCTACAATGAGCAGTTCTTC. Its protein is CASNWGEEVYNEQFF.

There are a few counts of this clonotype. J is TRBJ1-5 and V is TRBV15; possible D gene TRBD1, 5 bases. The V end was cut by 0 bases, the J end by 2 bases, with 8 bases between. The germline CDR1 and CDR2 sequences are LNHNV and YYDKDF (reference sequence). The CDR3 consists of 15 residues. Here the CDR3 reads CATSRDGAGNQPQHF. The CDR3 bases are TGTGCCACCAGCAGAGACGGGGCCGGCAATCAGCCCCAGCATTTT.

V usage is TRBV28 and J usage is TRBJ2-3; D uncertain. With 6 bases removed from V and 2 bases from J, the gap between germline ends came to 12 bases. Germline V CDR1 and CDR2: MDHEN, SYDVKM. The CDR3 totals 14 residues. CDR3 in amino acids: CASRSRTYTDTQYF. The DNA of the CDR3 is TGTGCCAGCAGAAGCCGAACGTACACAGATACGCAGTATTTT.

V gene TRBV28 combines with J gene TRBJ2-5; maybe TRBD2 (5 bases). CDR3 length equals 14 residues. From germline, CDR1 is MDHEN and CDR2 SYDVKM. V was pared by 2 bases and J by 5 bases, with 12 bases between. The CDR3 loop is CASSLPGLRETQYF. The DNA of the CDR3 is TGTGCCAGCAGTTTACCAGGACTCCGGGAGACCCAGTACTTC.

V usage is TRBV10-2 and J usage is TRBJ2-4, with D unresolved. The CDR3 extends over 15 amino acids. With 3 bases removed from V and 1 base from J, the gap between germline ends came to 10 bases. Germline-derived CDR1 and CDR2 are WSHSY and SAAADI. For the CDR3, the DNA is TGCGCCAGCAGTGATGTTGGACGGGCCAAAAACATTCAGTACTTC. It is translated as CASSDVGRAKNIQYF.

This sequence joins TRBV4-3 and TRBJ2-4, with 7 bases that match TRBD2. CDR1 LGHNA and CDR2 YSLEER come from the germline V gene. Losses at the gene ends were 0 bases for V and 8 bases for J; bases not matched to a gene: 7. The CDR3 is 15 amino acids. Here the CDR3 DNA reads TGCGCCAGCAGCCAAGAAGGTGGGGGGAGGGACATTCAGTACTTC. Protein product: CASSQEGGGRDIQYF.

The chain links TRBV29-1 to TRBJ1-2; TRBD1 might be the D (6 bases). There are 11 residues in the CDR3. Deletions cut 6 bases from V and 7 bases from J, with 12 bases between. Germline lookup yields CDR1 SQVTM and CDR2 ANQGSEA. The CDR3 reads CSVSTGLGYTF. CDR3 sequence (DNA): TGCAGCGTCTCCACAGGGCTTGGCTACACCTTC.

This clonotype was recorded many times. V is TRBV27 and J is TRBJ2-6; D is unclear. This CDR3 contains 15 residues. The germline CDR1 and CDR2 sequences are MNHEY and SMNVEV (reference sequence). V was shortened by 2 bases and J by 0 bases, with 5 bases between the two germline ends. The CDR3 nucleotides read TGTGCCAGCAGTTTAGTCCGCTCTGGGGCCAACGTCCTGACTTTC. This translates into CASSLVRSGANVLTF.

The chain joins TRBV7-2 to TRBJ1-4; a possible D gene is TRBD1 (5 bases). This CDR3 is 14 amino acids long. Germline-derived CDR1 and CDR2 are SGHTA and FQGNSA. Trimming removed 1 base at V and 7 bases at J, with 10 bases between. The CDR3 DNA reads TGTGCCAGCAGCTTAGGTGGGACGGGTGAAAAACTGTTTTTT. Its translation: CASSLGGTGEKLFF.

The gene calls are TRBV27 and TRBJ2-6; D is uncertain. The V gene lost 8 bases and the J gene lost 0 bases, with 14 bases spanning the gap. Germline CDR1 is MNHEY and CDR2 is SMNVEV (reference sequence). This CDR3 contains 16 residues. CDR3: CASCPGSASGANVLTF. The CDR3 region has the DNA TGTGCCAGCTGTCCAGGAAGCGCCTCTGGGGCCAACGTCCTGACTTTC.

The rearrangement links TRBV6-5 to TRBJ2-1, with 9 bases identical to TRBD1. Germline loops: CDR1 MNHEY, CDR2 SVGAGI. Trimming at V came to 3 bases and at J to 7 bases, leaving 10 bases not matched to a gene. CDR3 length: 16 amino acids. For the CDR3, the DNA is TGTGCCAGCAGTTATTCCGGGACAGGGTCGGTGAATGAGCAGTTCTTC. Its translation is CASSYSGTGSVNEQFF.

The gene calls are TRBV24-1 and TRBJ2-1; TRBD1 aligns across 9 bases. The CDR3 has 14 amino acids. Unmatched junction bases numbered 12, after V lost 10 bases and J lost 9 bases. The germline CDR1 and CDR2 sequences are KGHDR and SFDVKD. Written as DNA, the CDR3 is TGTGCCACGCGAGCCGGGACAGGGTTTGGTGAGCAGTTCTTC. This encodes CATRAGTGFGEQFF.

The chain has TRBV11-2 and TRBJ2-1; perhaps TRBD2 as D (5 bases). Germline V lookup: CDR1 SGHAT, CDR2 FQNNGV. The ends were cut back, 0 bases at V and 15 bases at J, with 12 bases in the middle. This CDR3 spans 12 amino acids. The chain's CDR3 is CASSLEGRVRFF. As DNA, the CDR3 is TGTGCCAGCAGCTTAGAAGGGCGGGTTCGGTTCTTC.

On this clonotype: A much larger clone is a single base away; this may be a read error. The genes are TRBV6-5 and TRBJ2-7; 8 bases align to TRBD1. The CDR3 totals 12 residues. V trimming: 8 bases; J trimming: 3 bases; junction bases outside the gene matches: 3. Germline CDR1 MNHEY, CDR2 SVGAGI. The CDR3 here is CASRTGIYEQYF. In DNA, the CDR3 is TGTGCCAGCCGGACAGGGATCTACGAGCAGTACTTC.

The chain combines TRBV12-3 or TRBV12-4 with TRBJ1-5; no firm D call. V gave up 6 bases and J gave up 3 bases, with 12 bases separating them. The CDR3 is 14 amino acids. The CDR3 sequence: CASRVGLINQPQHF. Written as DNA, the CDR3 is TGTGCCAGCAGAGTAGGACTGATCAATCAGCCCCAGCATTTT.

This clonotype was detected a few times. The chain recombines TRBV18 with TRBJ2-7, with D possibly being TRBD2 (5 bases). This CDR3 is 12 amino acids long. Germline V gene lookup returns CDR1 KGHSH and CDR2 LQKENI. V was trimmed by 2 bases and J by 5 bases, leaving 7 bases between them. The CDR3 region is CASSPKGDEQYF. In nucleotides, the CDR3 is TGTGCCAGCTCACCAAAGGGAGACGAGCAGTACTTC.

A single count supports this clonotype. V gene TRBV10-2 combines with J gene TRBJ2-7, with D perhaps matching TRBD2 (7 bases). V lost 6 bases to trimming and J lost 0 bases, with 9 bases between them. This CDR3 is built from 13 residues. Germline assignment: CDR1 WSHSY and CDR2 SAAADI. The CDR3: CASRRGGSYEQYF. CDR3 nucleotide sequence: TGCGCCAGCAGAAGGGGGGGCTCCTACGAGCAGTACTTC.

The rearrangement uses TRBV20-1 and TRBJ2-7; no clear D. The CDR3 has 14 amino acids. Germline V gene data show CDR1 as DFQATT and CDR2 as SNEGSKA (reference sequence). Trimming shortened V by 3 bases and J by 0 bases, and 12 bases separated the two germline ends. This chain's CDR3 is CSARSPVSSYEQYF. In nucleotides, the CDR3 is TGCAGTGCTAGGAGCCCGGTGAGCTCCTACGAGCAGTACTTC.

This chain joins TRBV20-1 and TRBJ1-5; D ambiguous. V dropped 2 bases and J dropped 11 bases, with 16 bases sitting between them. CDR3 length equals 13 residues. In germline, CDR1 is DFQATT, CDR2 SNEGSKA (reference sequence). The CDR3 region is CSARYAGANAQHF. CDR3 coding DNA: TGCAGTGCTAGATACGCAGGAGCCAATGCCCAGCATTTT.

This clonotype occurred many times. The chain joins TRBV28 to TRBJ2-2, with D possibly called TRBD1 or TRBD2 (5 bases each). V dropped 5 bases and J dropped 0 bases, with 13 bases sitting between them. The CDR3 covers 16 residues. From germline, CDR1 is MDHEN and CDR2 SYDVKM. The CDR3 region is CASSLPGAANTGELFF. Written as DNA, the CDR3 is TGTGCCAGCAGTCTTCCCGGGGCAGCGAACACCGGGGAGCTGTTTTTT.

In this sample, this clonotype turned up a few times. This chain uses TRBV5-5 with TRBJ2-1; a possible D gene is TRBD1 (6 bases). Germline loops: CDR1 SGHKS, CDR2 YYEKEE (reference sequence). The V end was cut by 0 bases, the J end by 15 bases, with 16 bases between. This CDR3 contains 13 residues. The CDR3: CASSLGRTVSRFF. CDR3 DNA sequence: TGTGCCAGCAGCTTGGGACGGACAGTCAGTCGGTTCTTC.

The chain links TRBV7-9 to TRBJ2-1; TRBD2 matches 9 bases. This CDR3 comprises 18 residues. The germline CDR1 and CDR2 sequences are SEHNR and FQNEAQ (reference sequence). Germline trimming cut 5 bases from V and 2 bases from J; bases unmatched to any gene: 13. CDR3 residues: CASSPQGGSGSPYNEQFF. The CDR3 coding sequence is TGTGCCAGCAGCCCCCAGGGTGGTAGCGGGAGCCCCTACAATGAGCAGTTCTTC.